A single sample gave rise to the 30 T cell receptor beta chains below, sequenced in a study of T cells after yellow fever vaccination. TCRdb re-derived calls from the 5' RACE reads in MiXCR, one entry per CDR3 protein. In the table there are 55,000 or so distinct CDR3 sequences, 6.5% to 8.5% of which are singletons. This specimen was CD8+ T cells not binding an NS4B(214-222) dextramer, sorted from PBMCs, taken 45 days after the first yellow fever vaccination. These receptors all come from a man between 18 and 35 years old who received the YFV17D yellow fever vaccine.

This sequence joins TRBV12-3 or TRBV12-4 and TRBJ1-2; D uncertain. V was trimmed by 3 bases and J by 4 bases, leaving 9 bases between them. The CDR3 contains 13 residues. CDR3 protein: CASSFPSFYGYTF. The CDR3 coding sequence is TGTGCCAGCAGTTTTCCCAGCTTCTATGGCTACACCTTC.

Worth noting for this clonotype: A single base separates this from a much larger clone, so it may be a read error. The chain has TRBV5-1 and TRBJ1-1; 9 bases agree with TRBD1. This CDR3 contains 14 residues. The junction had 2 bases not matched to a gene; V was cut back by 0 bases and J by 5 bases. Looked up from germline, CDR1 is SGHRS and CDR2 is YFSETQ. The CDR3 reads CASSLGQGETEAFF. The CDR3 DNA is TGCGCCAGCAGCTTGGGACAGGGGGAGACTGAAGCTTTCTTT.

This clonotype was seen a few times. The gene calls are TRBV6-5 and TRBJ2-7; 9 nucleotides agree with TRBD1. This CDR3 region has 14 residues. Germline assignment: CDR1 MNHEY and CDR2 SVGAGI. The V gene end was trimmed by 4 bases and the J gene end by 2 bases; junction bases not matched to a gene: 3. The CDR3 sequence: CASSWTGEPYEQYF. CDR3 nucleotide sequence: TGTGCCAGCAGTTGGACAGGGGAACCCTACGAGCAGTACTTC.

This clonotype was seen ten or more times. The chain carries TRBV7-3 and TRBJ2-7; D might be TRBD1 (6 bases). Trimming shortened V by 5 bases and J by 6 bases, and 17 bases separated the two germline ends. The CDR3 is 14 residues long. Looked up from germline, CDR1 is SGHTA and CDR2 is FQGTGA. The DNA for the CDR3 is TGTGCCAGCAGCAACCCCGTGGCAGGGGCCGAGCAGTACTTC. Its translation is CASSNPVAGAEQYF.

The sample holds a few counts of this clonotype. The chain carries TRBV2 and TRBJ2-2; D is possibly TRBD2 (5 bases). Germline V gives CDR1 SNHLY, CDR2 FYNNEI. The CDR3 loop spans 14 amino acids. Trimming left V 7 bases short and J 3 bases short, with 12 bases between. Here the CDR3 DNA reads TGTGCCAGCAATACTGGACTTTACACCGGGGAGCTGTTTTTT. It translates to CASNTGLYTGELFF.

In its sample, this clonotype was seen many times. CDR3 sequence reads: CASSLYLGTGAGGELFF. The CDR3 DNA reads TGTGCCAGCAGTTTATATCTAGGGACTGGAGCTGGCGGGGAGCTGTTTTTT. V is TRBV12-3 or TRBV12-4 and J is TRBJ2-2, with D possibly being TRBD2 (6 bases). CDR3 length: 17 amino acids. V lost 2 bases, J lost 7 bases, and 20 bases lay in between.

This clonotype was seen ten or more times. The V and J genes are TRBV5-1 and TRBJ2-7; the match to TRBD1 covers 9 bases. CDR1 and CDR2 (germline): SGHRS, YFSETQ. This CDR3 is 14 amino acids long. The trim removed 4 bases at V and 3 bases at J, leaving 5 bases unmatched. The CDR3 DNA reads as TGCGCCAGCAGCCAAGGGACAGGGAGCTACGAGCAGTACTTC. Protein: CASSQGTGSYEQYF.

This sequence joins TRBV20-1 and TRBJ2-7; no reliable D call. The V end lost 4 bases, the J end lost 1 base, and 8 bases lay between the germline ends. The germline V gene has CDR1 DFQATT and CDR2 SNEGSKA (reference sequence). This CDR3 spans 12 amino acids. In nucleotides, the CDR3 is TGCAGTGCTACGTTAAGTTCCTACGAGCAGTACTTC. This gives the protein CSATLSSYEQYF.

V gene TRBV7-3 combines with J gene TRBJ2-1; 8 positions agree with TRBD2. The V and J ends lost 5 bases and 4 bases, in that order; junction bases with no gene match: 13. This CDR3 is 17 amino acids long. CDR1 SGHTA and CDR2 FQGTGA come from the germline V gene. CDR3 bases: TGTGCCAGCAGCCCATTAGGGGCGGGGGGCCCTTACAATGAGCAGTTCTTC. Protein: CASSPLGAGGPYNEQFF. Full variable domain (missing parts from reference TRBV7-3 and TRBJ2-1): GAGVSQTPSNKVTEKGKYVELRCDPISGHTALYWYRQSLGQGPEFLIYFQGTGAADDSGLPNDRFFAVRPEGSVSTLKIQRTERGDSAVYLCASSPLGAGGPYNEQFFGPGTRLTVL.

This clonotype was seen only once. This chain connects TRBV5-1 to TRBJ1-5; D unclear. CDR1 and CDR2 from the germline V gene are SGHRS and YFSETQ. This CDR3 has 16 amino acids. Trimming took off 1 base at V and 1 base at J, with 12 bases between the two ends. CDR3 nucleotides: TGCGCCAGCAGCTTGAAACTGTACAGAAGCAATCAGCCCCAGCATTTT. Encoded protein: CASSLKLYRSNQPQHF.

This clonotype came up a few times. This chain uses TRBV7-2 with TRBJ2-1, with 9 bases that match TRBD2. Unmatched junction bases numbered 14, after V lost 2 bases and J lost 15 bases. The CDR3 runs to 15 residues. From germline, CDR1 is SGHTA and CDR2 FQGNSA. The CDR3 DNA reads as TGTGCCAGCAGCTTATTGACTAGCGGACGCCGTGGGGGGTTCTTC. It is translated as CASSLLTSGRRGGFF.

This rearrangement joins TRBV11-2 to TRBJ2-7, with TRBD1 as a possible D gene (5 bases). Germline-derived CDR1 and CDR2 are SGHAT and FQNNGV. V gave up 5 bases and J gave up 1 base, with 18 bases separating them. This CDR3 has 16 amino acids. The CDR3 DNA reads as TGTGCCAGCAGCCAGCCCCAGGGTTTGTTTTCCTACGAGCAGTACTTC. Residues: CASSQPQGLFSYEQYF.

The rearrangement joins TRBV4-2 to TRBJ2-2; 11 positions agree with TRBD1. The CDR3 covers 19 residues. Germline assignment: CDR1 LGHNA and CDR2 YNFKEQ. Trimming at V came to 2 bases and at J to 7 bases, leaving 15 bases not matched to a gene. The DNA of the CDR3 is TGTGCCAGCAGCCAACCCCACCCCGAGGACAGGGGGCGTAACGGGGAGCTGTTTTTT. This encodes CASSQPHPEDRGRNGELFF.

In this sample, this clonotype turned up many times. The chain carries TRBV7-9 and TRBJ2-4; D gene ambiguous. CDR3 length: 17 residues. CDR1 SEHNR and CDR2 FQNEAQ come from the germline V gene (reference sequence). V lost 3 bases and J 0 bases, leaving 15 bases between the germline ends. The CDR3 bases are TGTGCCAGCAGCTTTGTGCCCACTTCGGGAGCCAAAAACATTCAGTACTTC. Residues: CASSFVPTSGAKNIQYF. The full variable domain, rest sourced from reference TRBV7-9 and TRBJ2-4, is DTGVSQNPRHKITKRGQNVTFRCDPISEHNRLYWYRQTLGQGPEFLTYFQNEAQLEKSRLLSDRFSAERPKGSFSTLEIQRTEQGDSAMYLCASSFVPTSGAKNIQYFGAGTRLSVL.

This clonotype was detected a few times. V and J are TRBV14 and TRBJ2-1; TRBD2 aligns across 7 bases. With 1 base clipped from V and 2 bases from J, the junction kept 5 bases outside the gene matches. Germline V CDR1 and CDR2: SGHDN, FVKESK. This CDR3 region has 16 residues. The CDR3 region has the DNA TGTGCCAGCAGCCAAGGGAGACTAGCCCCCTACAATGAGCAGTTCTTC. Protein product: CASSQGRLAPYNEQFF.

With regard to this clonotype: This clone may be a read error of a much larger clone one base away. The DNA for the CDR3 is TGTGCCAGCAGCCCCGGACTAGCGTGGGGACTAGGCACAGATACGCAGTATTTT. Translated, it gives CASSPGLAWGLGTDTQYF. The chain combines TRBV27 with TRBJ2-3; 9 bases are shared with TRBD2. The V gene's germline CDR1 is MNHEY and CDR2 SMNVEV (reference sequence). V gave up 6 bases and J gave up 1 base; unmatched junction bases: 14. The CDR3 extends over 18 amino acids.

This clonotype was found many times. This chain links TRBV2 with TRBJ2-1, with 9 bases lining up with TRBD1. V lost 10 bases and J lost 10; bases outside the gene matches: 14. Germline V CDR1 and CDR2: SNHLY, FYNNEI. CDR3 size: 14 residues. The CDR3 nucleotides read TGTGCCAACGTGAAGAGGGACAGGGTTTGGGAGCAGTTCTTC. This encodes CANVKRDRVWEQFF.

This clonotype was counted at least ten times. V gene TRBV6-6 combines with J gene TRBJ1-5; D unclear. The germline gives CDR1 MNHNY, CDR2 SVGAGI (reference sequence). This CDR3 is 13 amino acids long. Trimming took 4 bases from V and 0 from J, leaving 4 bases between them. The CDR3 DNA follows: TGTGCCAGCAGTTTAAATAGCAATCAGCCCCAGCATTTT. Protein product: CASSLNSNQPQHF.

The chain has TRBV6-1 and TRBJ1-1; 8 bases match TRBD1. The ends lost 4 bases at V and 4 bases at J; junction bases unmatched: 5. This CDR3 is 14 amino acids long. Looked up from germline, CDR1 is MNHNS and CDR2 is SASEGT. The CDR3 coding sequence is TGTGCCAGCAGTGTGACAGGGGCGGGCACTGAAGCTTTCTTT. Its translation is CASSVTGAGTEAFF.

This clonotype was recorded many times. V and J are TRBV27 and TRBJ2-3; tentative D call: TRBD2 (5 bases). Trimming stripped 5 bases from V and 1 base from J, with 13 bases between. CDR1 MNHEY and CDR2 SMNVEV come from the germline V gene (reference sequence). There are 15 residues in the CDR3. The CDR3 loop is CASSAPGRGTDTQYF. The CDR3 DNA reads as TGTGCCAGCAGTGCCCCGGGAAGGGGCACAGATACGCAGTATTTT.

This clonotype was observed many times. The V gene is TRBV7-2, the J gene TRBJ1-5, with no clear D. Trimming cost V 1 base and J 6 bases, with 7 bases left between them. CDR3 size: 13 residues. Germline values: CDR1 SGHTA, CDR2 FQGNSA. The CDR3: CASSLGGAQPQHF. The CDR3 DNA is TGTGCCAGCAGCTTAGGGGGAGCTCAGCCCCAGCATTTT.

The chain has TRBV7-9 and TRBJ1-4, with 9 bases that match TRBD1. J was trimmed by 6 bases and V by 5 bases; bases with no gene match: 13. Germline-derived CDR1 and CDR2 are SEHNR and FQNEAQ (reference sequence). The CDR3 totals 17 residues. The CDR3 reads CASSRSRDREEDEKLFF. The CDR3 DNA follows: TGTGCCAGCAGCCGCTCCCGGGACAGGGAGGAGGATGAAAAACTGTTTTTT.

This sequence joins TRBV27 and TRBJ1-1; tentative D call: TRBD1 (5 bases). Looked up from germline, CDR1 is MNHEY and CDR2 is SMNVEV (reference sequence). Trimming took off 3 bases at V and 1 base at J, with 15 bases between the two ends. The CDR3 covers 16 residues. The CDR3 sequence: CASSFLRGGGNTEAFF. The CDR3 DNA sequence: TGTGCCAGCAGTTTTCTGCGTGGTGGGGGGAACACTGAAGCTTTCTTT.

The chain employs TRBV28 and TRBJ1-1, with 11 bases matching TRBD1. The CDR3 is 14 residues long. Germline lookup yields CDR1 MDHEN and CDR2 SYDVKM. J lost 11 bases, V lost 5 bases, and 10 bases had no gene match. CDR3 nucleotide sequence: TGTGCCAGCAGTCACAGGGACAGGGGGATTCGGGCTTTCTTT. Translation gives CASSHRDRGIRAFF.

This clonotype turned up a few times. V is TRBV27 and J is TRBJ1-2; maybe TRBD1 (5 bases). The CDR3 totals 13 residues. In germline, CDR1 is MNHEY, CDR2 SMNVEV (reference sequence). The ends were cut back, 8 bases at V and 6 bases at J, with 16 bases in the middle. The CDR3 region is CASGALGPNGYTF. CDR3 in DNA: TGTGCCAGCGGGGCGCTGGGACCAAATGGCTACACCTTC.

The chain employs TRBV29-1 and TRBJ2-2, with a tentative D call TRBD1 (6 bases). Germline lookup yields CDR1 SQVTM and CDR2 ANQGSEA. The CDR3 extends over 14 amino acids. Deletions cut 3 bases from V and 5 bases from J, with 13 bases between. The CDR3 DNA reads as TGCAGCGTTGATCTGGGGGCATGGACCGGGGAGCTGTTTTTT. The encoded protein is CSVDLGAWTGELFF.

This clonotype appeared a few times. The chain uses TRBV27 and TRBJ2-7; perhaps TRBD1 as D (6 bases). Trimming removed 3 bases from V and 7 bases from J, with 7 bases in between. Germline loops: CDR1 MNHEY, CDR2 SMNVEV (reference sequence). CDR3 length: 11 amino acids. CDR3 sequence reads: CASSFRGEQYF. CDR3 nucleotide sequence: TGTGCCAGCAGTTTTAGGGGGGAGCAGTACTTC.

With regard to this clonotype: One base away lies a much larger clone, so this may be a sequencing read error. The gene calls are TRBV12-3 or TRBV12-4 and TRBJ2-7; D is unclear. The CDR3 consists of 14 residues. Trimming shortened V by 1 base and J by 0 bases, and 7 bases separated the two germline ends. The CDR3 region is CASSLDEDSYEQYF. The CDR3, as DNA: TGTGCCAGCAGTTTAGATGAGGACTCCTACGAGCAGTACTTC.

This CDR3 reads CASSPPTGEFAYEQYF. CDR3 in DNA: TGTGCCAGCTCACCTCCTACAGGGGAGTTCGCCTACGAGCAGTACTTC. The V and J genes are TRBV18 and TRBJ2-7; TRBD1 matches at 7 bases. CDR1 and CDR2 (germline): KGHSH, LQKENI. V was pared by 3 bases and J by 2 bases, with 10 bases of the junction left unmatched. The CDR3 spans 16 residues. Variable domain in full (rest from reference TRBV18 and TRBJ2-7): NAGVMQNPRHLVRRRGQEARLRCSPMKGHSHVYWYRQLPEEGLKFMVYLQKENIIDESGMPKERFSAEFPKEGPSILRIQQVVRGDSAAYFCASSPPTGEFAYEQYFGPGTRLTVT.

A few counts support this clonotype. The chain couples TRBV20-1 to TRBJ2-1; TRBD2 aligns across 10 bases. This CDR3 region has 13 residues. V lost 1 base to trimming and J lost 8 bases; unmatched junction nucleotides: 2. Germline V lookup: CDR1 DFQATT, CDR2 SNEGSKA (reference sequence). CDR3 bases: TGCAGTGCTAGAGGGACTAGCGGAGATGAGCAGTTCTTC. Its translation is CSARGTSGDEQFF.